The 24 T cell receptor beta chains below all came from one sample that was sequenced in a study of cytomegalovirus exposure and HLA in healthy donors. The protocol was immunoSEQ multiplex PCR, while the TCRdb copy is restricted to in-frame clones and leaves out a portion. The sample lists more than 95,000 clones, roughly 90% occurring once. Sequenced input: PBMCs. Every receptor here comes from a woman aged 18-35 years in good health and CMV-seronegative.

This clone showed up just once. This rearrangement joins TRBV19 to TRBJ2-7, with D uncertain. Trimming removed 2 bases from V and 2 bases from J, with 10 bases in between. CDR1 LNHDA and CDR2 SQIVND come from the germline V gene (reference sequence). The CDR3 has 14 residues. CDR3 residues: CASSIQTGAYEQYF. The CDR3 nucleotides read TGTGCCAGTAGTATACAAACTGGAGCCTACGAGCAGTACTTC.

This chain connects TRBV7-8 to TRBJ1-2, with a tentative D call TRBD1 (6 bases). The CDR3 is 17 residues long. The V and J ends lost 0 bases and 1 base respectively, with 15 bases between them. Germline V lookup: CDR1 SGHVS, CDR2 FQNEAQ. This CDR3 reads CASSLAIRGGRNYGYTF. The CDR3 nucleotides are TGTGCCAGCAGCTTAGCGATTAGGGGGGGCCGTAACTATGGCTACACCTTC.

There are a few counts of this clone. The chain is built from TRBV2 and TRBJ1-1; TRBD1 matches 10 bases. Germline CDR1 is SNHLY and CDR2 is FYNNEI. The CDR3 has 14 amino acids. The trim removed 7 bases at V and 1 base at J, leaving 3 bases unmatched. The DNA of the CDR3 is TGTGCCAGCATTTGGGACAGGGGGAACACTGAAGCTTTCTTT. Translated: CASIWDRGNTEAFF.

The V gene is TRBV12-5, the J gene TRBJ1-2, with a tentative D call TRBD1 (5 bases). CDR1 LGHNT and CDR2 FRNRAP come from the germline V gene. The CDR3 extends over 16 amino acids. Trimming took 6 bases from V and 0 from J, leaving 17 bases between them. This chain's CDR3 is CASGPTRRGANYGYTF. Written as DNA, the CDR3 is TGTGCTAGTGGGCCTACCCGACGGGGGGCTAACTATGGCTACACCTTC.

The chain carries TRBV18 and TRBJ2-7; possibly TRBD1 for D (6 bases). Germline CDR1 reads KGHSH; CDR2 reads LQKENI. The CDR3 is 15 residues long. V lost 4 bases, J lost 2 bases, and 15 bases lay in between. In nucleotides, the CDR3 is TGTGCCAGCTCACTGCGGACAGTTGCCCCCTACGAGCAGTACTTC. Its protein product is CASSLRTVAPYEQYF.

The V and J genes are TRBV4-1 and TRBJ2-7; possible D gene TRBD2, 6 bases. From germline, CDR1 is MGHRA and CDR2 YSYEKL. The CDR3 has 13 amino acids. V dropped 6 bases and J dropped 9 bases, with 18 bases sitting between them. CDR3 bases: TGCGCCAGCAGTCGGGACCGCGGGATTGGGCAGTACTTC. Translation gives CASSRDRGIGQYF.

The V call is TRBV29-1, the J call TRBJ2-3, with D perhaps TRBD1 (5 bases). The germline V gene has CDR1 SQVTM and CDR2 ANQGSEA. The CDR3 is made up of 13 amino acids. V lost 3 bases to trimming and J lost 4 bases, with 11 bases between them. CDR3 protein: CSVDAGWSDTQYF. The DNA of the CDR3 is TGCAGCGTTGACGCAGGGTGGTCAGATACGCAGTATTTT.

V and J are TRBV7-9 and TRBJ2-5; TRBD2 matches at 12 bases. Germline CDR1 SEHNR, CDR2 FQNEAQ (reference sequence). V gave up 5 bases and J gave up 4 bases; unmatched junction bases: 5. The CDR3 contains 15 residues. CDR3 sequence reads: CASSGLAGGRETQYF. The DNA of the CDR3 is TGTGCCAGCAGCGGTCTAGCGGGAGGGCGAGAGACCCAGTACTTC.

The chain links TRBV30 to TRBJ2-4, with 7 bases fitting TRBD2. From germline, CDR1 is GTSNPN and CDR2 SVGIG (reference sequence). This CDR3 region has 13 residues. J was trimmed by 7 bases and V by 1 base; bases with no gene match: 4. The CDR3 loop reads CAWSGEGGNIQYF. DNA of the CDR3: TGTGCCTGGAGTGGGGAGGGAGGGAACATTCAGTACTTC.

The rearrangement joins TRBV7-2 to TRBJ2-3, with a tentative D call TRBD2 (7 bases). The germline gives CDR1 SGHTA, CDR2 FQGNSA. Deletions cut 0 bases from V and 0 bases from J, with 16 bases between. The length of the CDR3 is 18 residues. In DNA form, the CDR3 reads TGTGCCAGCAGCTTAGCACCCGGGGGCGGGGGAAGCACAGATACGCAGTATTTT. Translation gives CASSLAPGGGGSTDTQYF. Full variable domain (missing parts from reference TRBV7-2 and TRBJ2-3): GAGVSQSPSNKVTEKGKDVELRCDPISGHTALYWYRQSLGQGLEFLIYFQGNSAPDKSGLPSDRFSAERTGGSVSTLTIQRTQQEDSAVYLCASSLAPGGGGSTDTQYFGPGTRLTVL.

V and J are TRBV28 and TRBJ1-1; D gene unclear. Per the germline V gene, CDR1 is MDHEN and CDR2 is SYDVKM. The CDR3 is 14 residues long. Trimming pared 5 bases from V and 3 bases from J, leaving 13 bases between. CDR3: CASSHISRDTEAFF. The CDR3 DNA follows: TGTGCCAGCAGTCATATATCGAGAGACACTGAAGCTTTCTTT.

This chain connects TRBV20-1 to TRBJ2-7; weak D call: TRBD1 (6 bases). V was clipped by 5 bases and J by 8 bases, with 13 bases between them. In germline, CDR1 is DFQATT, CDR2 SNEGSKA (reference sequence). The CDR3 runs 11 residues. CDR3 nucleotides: TGCAGTGCTGCTCAGGGGAATCAGCAGTACTTC. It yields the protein CSAAQGNQQYF.

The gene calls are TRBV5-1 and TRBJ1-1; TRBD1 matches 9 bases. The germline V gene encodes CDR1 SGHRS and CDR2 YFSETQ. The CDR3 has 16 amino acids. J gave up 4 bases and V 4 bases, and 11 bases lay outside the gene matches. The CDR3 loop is CASSPFLQGAGTEAFF. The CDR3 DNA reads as TGCGCCAGCAGCCCCTTCCTACAGGGGGCGGGCACTGAAGCTTTCTTT.

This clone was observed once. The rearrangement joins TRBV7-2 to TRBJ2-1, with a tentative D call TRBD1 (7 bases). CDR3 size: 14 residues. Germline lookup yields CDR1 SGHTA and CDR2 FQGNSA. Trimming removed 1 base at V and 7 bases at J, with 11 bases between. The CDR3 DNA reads TGTGCCAGCAGCTTAGAGGAGGGGGCGAATGAGCAGTTCTTC. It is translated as CASSLEEGANEQFF.

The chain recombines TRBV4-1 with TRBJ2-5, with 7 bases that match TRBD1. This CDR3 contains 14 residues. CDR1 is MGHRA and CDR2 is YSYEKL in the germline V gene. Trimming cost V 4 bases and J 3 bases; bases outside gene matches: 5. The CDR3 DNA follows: TGCGCCAGCAGCCGCCACACAGGGGAAGAGACCCAGTACTTC. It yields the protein CASSRHTGEETQYF.

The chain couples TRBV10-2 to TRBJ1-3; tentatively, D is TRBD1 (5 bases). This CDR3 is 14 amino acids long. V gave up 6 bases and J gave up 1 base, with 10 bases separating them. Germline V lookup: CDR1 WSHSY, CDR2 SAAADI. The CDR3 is CASRGVASGNTIYF. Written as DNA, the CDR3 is TGCGCCAGCAGAGGGGTGGCGTCTGGAAACACCATATATTTT.

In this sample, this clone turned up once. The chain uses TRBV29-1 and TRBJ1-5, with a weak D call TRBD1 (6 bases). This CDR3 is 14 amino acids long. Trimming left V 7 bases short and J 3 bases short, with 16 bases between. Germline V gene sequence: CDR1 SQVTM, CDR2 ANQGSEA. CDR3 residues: CSALGGGDNQPQHF. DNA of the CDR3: TGCAGCGCCCTCGGGGGGGGCGACAATCAGCCCCAGCATTTT.

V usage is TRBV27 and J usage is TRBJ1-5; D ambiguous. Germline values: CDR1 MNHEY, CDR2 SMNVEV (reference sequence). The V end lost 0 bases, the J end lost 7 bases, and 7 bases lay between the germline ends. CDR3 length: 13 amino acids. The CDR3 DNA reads TGTGCCAGCAGTTTATCGAGCCTCCAGCCCCAGCATTTT. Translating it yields CASSLSSLQPQHF.

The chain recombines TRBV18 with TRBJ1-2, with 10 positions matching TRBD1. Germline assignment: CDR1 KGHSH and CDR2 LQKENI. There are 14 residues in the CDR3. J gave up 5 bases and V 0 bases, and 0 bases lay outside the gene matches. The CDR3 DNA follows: TGTGCCAGCTCACCACCGGGACAGGGGTATGGCTACACCTTC. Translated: CASSPPGQGYGYTF.

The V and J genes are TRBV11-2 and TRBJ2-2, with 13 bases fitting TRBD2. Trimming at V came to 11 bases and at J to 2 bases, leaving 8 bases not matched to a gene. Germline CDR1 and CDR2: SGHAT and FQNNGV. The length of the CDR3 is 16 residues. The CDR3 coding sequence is TGTGCCCTAGGTGGGACTAGCGGGGAAAACACCGGGGAGCTGTTTTTT. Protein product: CALGGTSGENTGELFF.

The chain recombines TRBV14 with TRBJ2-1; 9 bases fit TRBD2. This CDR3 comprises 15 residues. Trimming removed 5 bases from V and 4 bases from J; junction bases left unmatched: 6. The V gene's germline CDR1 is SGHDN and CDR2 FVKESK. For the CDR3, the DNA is TGTGCCAGCAGCTACAAGACTAGCGGTTACAATGAGCAGTTCTTC. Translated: CASSYKTSGYNEQFF.

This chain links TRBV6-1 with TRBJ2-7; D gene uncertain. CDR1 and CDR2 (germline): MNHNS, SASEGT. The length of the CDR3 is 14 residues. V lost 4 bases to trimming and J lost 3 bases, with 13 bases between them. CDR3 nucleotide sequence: TGTGCCAGCAGTGGCGCGTATCCCTTCTACGAGCAGTACTTC. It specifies CASSGAYPFYEQYF.

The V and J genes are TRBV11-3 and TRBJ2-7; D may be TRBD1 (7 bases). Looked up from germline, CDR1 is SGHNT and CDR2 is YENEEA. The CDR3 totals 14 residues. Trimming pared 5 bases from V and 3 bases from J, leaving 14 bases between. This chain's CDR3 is CASSRDREVYEQYF. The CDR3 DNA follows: TGTGCCAGCAGCAGAGACAGGGAGGTCTACGAGCAGTACTTC. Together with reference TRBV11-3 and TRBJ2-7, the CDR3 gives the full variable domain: EAGVVQSPRYKIIEKKQPVAFWCNPISGHNTLYWYLQNLGQGPELLIRYENEEAVDDSQLPKDRFSAERLKGVDSTLKIQPAELGDSAVYLCASSRDREVYEQYFGPGTRLTVT.

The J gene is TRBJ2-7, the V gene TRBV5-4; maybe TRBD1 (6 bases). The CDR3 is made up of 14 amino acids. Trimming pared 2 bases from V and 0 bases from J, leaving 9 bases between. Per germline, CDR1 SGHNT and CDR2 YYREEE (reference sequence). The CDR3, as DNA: TGTGCCAGCAGCTTAATGGACAGCTCCTACGAGCAGTACTTC. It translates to CASSLMDSSYEQYF.